These 23 T cell receptor beta chains came from one sample sequenced in a study of blood T cell repertoires in COVID-19. The assay was immunoSEQ multiplex PCR, and TCRdb's table has in-frame clones only and misses some. This table has around 400,000 clones, about 90% appearing once. What was sequenced was peripheral blood. The receptors stem from a woman aged 55-69 years with COVID-19, enrolled during active disease.

CDR3 DNA: TGTGCCAGCAGCCGCGCAACTAATGAAAAACTGTTTTTT. Its protein is CASSRATNEKLFF. The V gene is TRBV27, the J gene TRBJ1-4; D gene unclear. CDR1 is MNHEY, CDR2 SMNVEV, per germline (reference sequence). The germline V and J ends were trimmed by 6 bases and 0 bases, with 5 bases remaining between them. This CDR3 has 13 amino acids.

In DNA form, the CDR3 reads TGCGCCAGCAGCTTTGAGGGACAGGTGAACACTGAAGCTTTCTTT. Translated: CASSFEGQVNTEAFF. The rearrangement uses TRBV5-1 and TRBJ1-1, with TRBD1 matching 8 bases. Germline V gene sequence: CDR1 SGHRS, CDR2 YFSETQ. The CDR3 has 15 amino acids. Unmatched junction bases numbered 3, after V lost 2 bases and J lost 0 bases.

This sequence joins TRBV27 and TRBJ2-7, with 11 bases lining up with TRBD1. The V gene end was trimmed by 0 bases and the J gene end by 2 bases; junction bases not matched to a gene: 0. Germline loops: CDR1 MNHEY, CDR2 SMNVEV (reference sequence). The CDR3 totals 15 residues. The CDR3 sequence: CASSLSDRGPYEQYF. The CDR3 bases are TGTGCCAGCAGTTTATCGGACAGGGGGCCCTACGAGCAGTACTTC.

This rearrangement joins TRBV6-5 to TRBJ2-1, with TRBD1 matching 7 bases. With 0 bases clipped from V and 14 bases from J, the junction kept 7 bases outside the gene matches. The CDR3 has 13 residues. CDR1 MNHEY and CDR2 SVGAGI come from the germline V gene. CDR3 residues: CASSYSPIGGEFF. The CDR3 coding sequence is TGTGCCAGCAGTTACTCGCCCATAGGGGGCGAGTTCTTC.

The chain couples TRBV5-1 to TRBJ2-5; a possible D gene is TRBD1 (6 bases). This CDR3 spans 15 amino acids. V gave up 1 base and J gave up 5 bases, with 15 bases separating them. The V gene's germline CDR1 is SGHRS and CDR2 YFSETQ. The CDR3: CASSLFGGLGETQYF. Written as DNA, the CDR3 is TGCGCCAGCAGCTTGTTTGGGGGCCTTGGGGAGACCCAGTACTTC.

The chain uses TRBV5-5 and TRBJ2-3, with 8 nucleotides matching TRBD1. CDR1 and CDR2 from the germline V gene are SGHKS and YYEKEE (reference sequence). V shed 0 bases and J 1 base; nucleotides not matched to a gene: 4. The CDR3 spans 16 residues. The CDR3 coding sequence is TGTGCCAGCAGCTTGGGCAGGGGGCCGGGCACAGATACGCAGTATTTT. Protein product: CASSLGRGPGTDTQYF.

The chain links TRBV30 to TRBJ2-3, with 10 positions matching TRBD2. CDR3 length: 15 amino acids. The junction had 4 bases not matched to a gene; V was cut back by 1 base and J by 3 bases. Germline V CDR1 and CDR2: GTSNPN, SVGIG (reference sequence). In DNA, the CDR3 is TGTGCCTGGAGTGGAGCTAGCGGGAGAACAGATACGCAGTATTTT. Residues: CAWSGASGRTDTQYF.

The chain recombines TRBV1 with TRBJ1-3; TRBD1, the table's D call, was not compared with the DNA. TRBV1 is annotated as a pseudogene. The CDR3 runs to 15 residues. Here the CDR3 reads CTSSTQGNCRNTIYF. CDR3 nucleotide sequence: TGCACCAGCAGTACACAGGGTAATTGCAGAAACACCATATATTTT.

This chain links TRBV5-6 with TRBJ1-1; 7 bases align to TRBD1. The germline gives CDR1 SGHDT, CDR2 YYEEEE. Trimming removed 4 bases from V and 3 bases from J; junction bases left unmatched: 12. The CDR3 spans 16 residues. CDR3 nucleotide sequence: TGTGCCAGCAGCCAATTTTGGACAGGTTTTGACACTGAAGCTTTCTTT. Its translation: CASSQFWTGFDTEAFF.

The chain employs TRBV28 and TRBJ1-2, with D maybe TRBD1 (5 bases). Trimming took 4 bases from V and 4 from J, leaving 13 bases between them. The germline CDR1 and CDR2 sequences are MDHEN and SYDVKM. This CDR3 contains 14 residues. CDR3 in amino acids: CASSSPYRFYGYTF. The CDR3 coding sequence is TGTGCCAGCAGTTCGCCGTACAGGTTCTATGGCTACACCTTC.

The chain links TRBV9 to TRBJ2-2, with unresolved D. Germline V gene lookup returns CDR1 SGDLS and CDR2 YYNGEE. The length of the CDR3 is 15 residues. V shed 2 bases and J shed 0 bases, with 8 bases lying between them. The CDR3 loop is CASSVVGSNTGELFF. The CDR3 nucleotides are TGTGCCAGCAGCGTGGTGGGCTCGAACACCGGGGAGCTGTTTTTT.

The chain is built from TRBV12-3 or TRBV12-4 and TRBJ1-3; no clear D. The CDR3 covers 13 residues. V was shortened by 1 base and J by 4 bases, with 5 bases between the two germline ends. As DNA, the CDR3 is TGTGCCAGCAGTTTAGGTCCAGGAAACACCATATATTTT. It translates to CASSLGPGNTIYF.

Worth noting for this clone: The same CDR3 also results from other DNA sequences found in this sample. The chain is built from TRBV30 and TRBJ1-1; D is perhaps TRBD1 (5 bases). This CDR3 contains 13 residues. Trimming took 3 bases from V and 1 from J, leaving 9 bases between them. CDR1 and CDR2 from the germline V gene are GTSNPN and SVGIG (reference sequence). Here the CDR3 DNA reads TGTGCCTGGAGCATACAGGAGAACACTGAAGCTTTCTTT. This translates into CAWSIQENTEAFF.

The rearrangement links TRBV28 to TRBJ1-5; TRBD1 aligns across 8 bases. Trimming at V came to 1 base and at J to 6 bases, leaving 5 bases not matched to a gene. CDR1 MDHEN and CDR2 SYDVKM come from the germline V gene. CDR3 length: 15 amino acids. The CDR3 sequence: CASSLFGQGGQPQHF. CDR3 coding DNA: TGTGCCAGCAGTTTATTTGGACAGGGAGGTCAGCCCCAGCATTTT.

The chain recombines TRBV11-3 with TRBJ2-3; the match to TRBD2 covers 8 bases. The CDR3 contains 16 residues. V was pared by 5 bases and J by 0 bases, with 7 bases of the junction left unmatched. Germline assignment: CDR1 SGHNT and CDR2 YENEEA. In DNA form, the CDR3 reads TGTGCCAGCAGCAACCAGCGGGGGTATAGCACAGATACGCAGTATTTT. It translates to CASSNQRGYSTDTQYF.

The V gene is TRBV6-5, the J gene TRBJ1-2; D possibly corresponds to TRBD1 (6 bases). There are 13 residues in the CDR3. V was pared by 4 bases and J by 8 bases, with 14 bases between. Per germline, CDR1 MNHEY and CDR2 SVGAGI. This CDR3 is CASSFDRFGGYTF. CDR3 coding DNA: TGTGCCAGCAGTTTCGACAGGTTCGGAGGCTACACCTTC.

This rearrangement joins TRBV11-3 to TRBJ2-7, with D uncertain. The CDR3 contains 13 residues. Deletions cut 0 bases from V and 6 bases from J, with 9 bases between. Looked up from germline, CDR1 is SGHNT and CDR2 is YENEEA. Written as DNA, the CDR3 is TGTGCCAGCAGCTTAGATCAAAGAGGCGAGCAGTACTTC. Encoded protein: CASSLDQRGEQYF. The variable domain in full, completed from reference TRBV11-3 and TRBJ2-7, reads EAGVVQSPRYKIIEKKQPVAFWCNPISGHNTLYWYLQNLGQGPELLIRYENEEAVDDSQLPKDRFSAERLKGVDSTLKIQPAELGDSAVYLCASSLDQRGEQYFGPGTRLTVT.

CDR3 DNA: TGTGCCAGCAGCCCAGAGGACTTTTATGGCTACACCTTC. Its protein is CASSPEDFYGYTF. V is TRBV7-8 and J is TRBJ1-2; D is unresolved. V was shortened by 5 bases and J by 5 bases, with 12 bases between the two germline ends. The CDR3 is made up of 13 amino acids. Germline V lookup: CDR1 SGHVS, CDR2 FQNEAQ.

The chain is built from TRBV19 and TRBJ2-6; 8 bases agree with TRBD1. The V segment lost 2 bases and the J segment 6 bases; nucleotides outside the gene matches: 9. CDR1 and CDR2 (germline): LNHDA, SQIVND (reference sequence). The CDR3 totals 17 residues. In DNA, the CDR3 is TGTGCCAGTAGTATACCCCCCGCAGGGGGCGCGGCCAACGTCCTGACTTTC. Translated, it gives CASSIPPAGGAANVLTF.

The chain employs TRBV7-8 and TRBJ1-2; 8 nucleotides agree with TRBD1. This CDR3 region has 17 residues. Germline V gene sequence: CDR1 SGHVS, CDR2 FQNEAQ. The J segment lost 4 bases and the V segment lost 1 base, leaving 11 bases of the junction unmatched. The chain's CDR3 is CASSLVVQGAFGYGYTF. CDR3 sequence (DNA): TGTGCCAGCAGCTTAGTAGTGCAGGGGGCTTTTGGCTATGGCTACACCTTC.

The CDR3 region has the DNA TGTGCCATCAGTGAGTCGAGTGGAGGGTGGGCCAAAAACATTCAGTACTTC. Translating it yields CAISESSGGWAKNIQYF. The rearrangement uses TRBV10-3 and TRBJ2-4, with D tentatively TRBD2 (6 bases). Germline CDR1 is ENHRY and CDR2 is SYGVKD. The CDR3 sequence is 17 residues long. V lost 0 bases and J lost 1, with 13 bases in between.

The chain employs TRBV6-5 and TRBJ2-7; TRBD1 aligns across 11 bases. This CDR3 comprises 14 residues. The V and J ends lost 7 bases and 4 bases, in that order; junction bases with no gene match: 6. Germline V gene sequence: CDR1 MNHEY, CDR2 SVGAGI. CDR3 protein: CASIGQGAVYEQYF. In DNA form, the CDR3 reads TGTGCCAGCATAGGACAGGGGGCTGTTTACGAGCAGTACTTC.

The genes are TRBV4-2 and TRBJ2-3; 9 bases are shared with TRBD1. The CDR3 runs to 17 residues. Germline trimming cut 4 bases from V and 7 bases from J; bases unmatched to any gene: 15. Germline V gene sequence: CDR1 LGHNA, CDR2 YNFKEQ. The CDR3 protein is CASSPKLTGGGWYTQYF. DNA of the CDR3: TGTGCCAGCAGCCCAAAATTAACAGGGGGCGGATGGTATACGCAGTATTTT.